A single TCR beta chain is shown here with its context. TCRdb's table, derived via immunoSEQ multiplex PCR, lists solely in-frame clones and lacks some. The sample has about 40,000 clones, approximately 95% seen once. This sample is part of a study of graft-versus-host responses after intestinal transplantation. Germline CDR1 reads SGHAT; CDR2 reads FQNNGV. The CDR3 is 14 amino acids. With V trimmed by 8 bases and J by 8 bases, 9 bases remained unmatched. The clonotype originates from a human patient who received an intestinal transplant, so some T cells may come from the graft donor. The specimen comprised PBMCs, sampled approximately 100 weeks after intestinal transplantation. The chain combines TRBV11-2 with TRBJ1-1; 12 bases are shared with TRBD1. The CDR3 sequence: CASGWGQGASEAFF. DNA of the CDR3: TGTGCCAGCGGCTGGGGACAGGGGGCATCAGAAGCTTTCTTT.